This TCR beta chain originates from a study of blood T cell repertoires in COVID-19. In the authors' workflow: Cell counts per sample came from amplifying reference gene primers. Repertoires were generated with immunoSEQ multiplex PCR, while TCRdb's copy carries only in-frame clones and drops some. The DNA gave D and trimming, while V, J and clone size come from that table. The table records fewer than 500,000 clones, more than 80% of them present only once. The TCR originated in a man aged 25-45 years who had recovered from COVID-19. Material: PBMCs or T cells enriched from blood (not recorded which).

CDR3 nucleotides: TGCGCCAGCAGTGATGAGGGCCAGTCGACCACCGGGGAGCTGTTTTTT. Amino acid sequence: CASSDEGQSTTGELFF. V usage is TRBV10-1 and J usage is TRBJ2-2; tentative D call: TRBD2 (5 bases). This CDR3 has 16 amino acids. The ends were cut back, 3 bases at V and 4 bases at J, with 15 bases in the middle. Germline loops: CDR1 WNHNN, CDR2 SYGVQD (reference sequence).